This entry lists 14 T cell receptor beta chains sequenced from one sample in a study of T cells in Graves' hyperthyroidism and ophthalmopathy. Template material for amplifying TCR beta CDR3 regions consisted of RNA transcripts. During a first-round RT-PCR of the TCR CDR3, the HTBI primer set was used. A single record per CDR3 protein comes from TCRdb applying MiXCR to the multiplex PCR reads. This table holds fewer than 750,000 distinct CDR3 sequences, roughly 14% found once. Sequencing input: blood. The receptors derive from a woman aged 50 to 65 with Graves' ophthalmopathy.

A few counts support this clonotype. Here the CDR3 DNA reads TGTGCCAGCAGCCCCATACTAGCGGGAGATGAGCAGTTCTTC. Encoded protein: CASSPILAGDEQFF. The chain carries TRBV7-3 and TRBJ2-1; 11 bases map to TRBD2. Germline assignment: CDR1 SGHTA and CDR2 FQGTGA. V dropped 5 bases and J dropped 8; count of bases not matched to a gene: 5. CDR3 length: 14 amino acids.

In its sample, this clonotype was seen many times. The chain combines TRBV14 with TRBJ2-7; 7 bases map to TRBD2. Germline lookup yields CDR1 SGHDN and CDR2 FVKESK. Trimming cost V 5 bases and J 2 bases; bases outside gene matches: 15. The length of the CDR3 is 17 residues. For the CDR3, the DNA is TGTGCCAGCAGCTACGGGGAGGGAAGGAAGCCCCCCTACGAGCAGTACTTC. It is translated as CASSYGEGRKPPYEQYF. The full variable domain, its missing parts supplied by reference TRBV14 and TRBJ2-7, is EAGVTQFPSHSVIEKGQTVTLRCDPISGHDNLYWYRRVMGKEIKFLLHFVKESKQDESGMPNNRFLAERTGGTYSTLKVQPAELEDSGVYFCASSYGEGRKPPYEQYFGPGTRLTVT.

This sequence joins TRBV7-8 and TRBJ2-7, with 8 bases matching TRBD1. From germline, CDR1 is SGHVS and CDR2 FQNEAQ. The ends lost 1 base at V and 0 bases at J; junction bases unmatched: 5. This CDR3 comprises 16 residues. The CDR3, as DNA: TGTGCCAGCAGCTTAGTCGACAGGGGAGACTCCTACGAGCAGTACTTC. It encodes CASSLVDRGDSYEQYF.

This clonotype was counted many times. This chain connects TRBV29-1 to TRBJ2-2, with 8 bases aligning to TRBD2. V shed 6 bases, J shed 2 bases, and the junction held 5 bases outside the gene matches. The CDR3 covers 14 residues. Germline V gene lookup returns CDR1 SQVTM and CDR2 ANQGSEA. CDR3 DNA sequence: TGCAGCGTAGGCGGGAGGTTAAACACCGGGGAGCTGTTTTTT. This codes for CSVGGRLNTGELFF.

This clonotype was picked up many times. V is TRBV5-1 and J is TRBJ1-1, with 9 bases that match TRBD1. Trimming took 0 bases from V and 11 from J; bases not matched to a gene: 8. Germline lookup yields CDR1 SGHRS and CDR2 YFSETQ. This CDR3 comprises 14 residues. The CDR3 region is CASSLGVRTGDAFF. The CDR3 DNA reads as TGCGCCAGCAGCTTGGGAGTCCGGACAGGGGATGCTTTCTTT.

This clonotype was counted many times. The J gene is TRBJ1-1, the V gene TRBV7-8; D perhaps matches TRBD1 (5 bases). CDR3 length equals 16 residues. The germline V and J ends were trimmed by 0 bases and 2 bases, with 13 bases remaining between them. The germline CDR1 and CDR2 sequences are SGHVS and FQNEAQ. The CDR3 coding sequence is TGTGCCAGCAGCTTAGCAAGGTTCAGGGATAACACTGAAGCTTTCTTT. Encoded protein: CASSLARFRDNTEAFF.

This clonotype was found many times. The chain uses TRBV7-2 and TRBJ1-5, with a weak D call TRBD1 (6 bases). Trimming left V 5 bases short and J 3 bases short, with 14 bases between. The germline V gene has CDR1 SGHTA and CDR2 FQGNSA. The CDR3 has 15 residues. CDR3 residues: CASSGQGSANQPQHF. Written as DNA, the CDR3 is TGTGCCAGCAGCGGCCAGGGGTCCGCCAATCAGCCCCAGCATTTT.

This clonotype was observed at least ten times. The V call is TRBV6-1, the J call TRBJ2-3; D is possibly TRBD1 (6 bases). V lost 6 bases to trimming and J lost 1 base, with 17 bases between them. The CDR3 spans 16 residues. Looked up from germline, CDR1 is MNHNS and CDR2 is SASEGT. As DNA, the CDR3 is TGTGCCAGCAGCCCGAGGGGGAGATTCGGCACAGATACGCAGTATTTT. Residues: CASSPRGRFGTDTQYF.

The chain has TRBV28 and TRBJ1-3; 7 positions match TRBD1. Per the germline V gene, CDR1 is MDHEN and CDR2 is SYDVKM. Trimming took 7 bases from V and 0 from J; bases not matched to a gene: 6. This CDR3 has 15 residues. This CDR3 is CASTIGGGSGNTIYF. In DNA, the CDR3 is TGTGCCAGCACTATAGGGGGCGGCTCTGGAAACACCATATATTTT.

On this clonotype: This may come from a read error, since a much larger clone is one base off. The genes are TRBV19 and TRBJ1-1; maybe TRBD1 (6 bases). Germline-derived CDR1 and CDR2 are LNHDA and SQIVND (reference sequence). The CDR3 covers 14 residues. CDR3 loop: CASNRRGTNPEALF. In nucleotides, the CDR3 is TGTGCCAGTAATCGTCGCGGGACAAATCCCGAAGCTCTCTTT.

This clonotype occurred many times. V usage is TRBV7-3 and J usage is TRBJ2-1; TRBD2 aligns across 16 bases. The CDR3 spans 18 residues. V gave up 5 bases and J gave up 0 bases; unmatched junction bases: 4. Germline V lookup: CDR1 SGHTA, CDR2 FQGTGA. The CDR3 loop is CASSPGLAGGSSYNEQFF. The CDR3 DNA is TGTGCCAGCAGCCCGGGACTAGCGGGGGGGAGCTCCTACAATGAGCAGTTCTTC.

On this clonotype itself: A read error may be the cause here, since a much bigger clone is one base away. This sequence joins TRBV5-1 and TRBJ2-1, with TRBD2 identical over 11 bases. The DNA end favors TRBJ2-7, so the J call may be wrong. Germline loops: CDR1 SGHRS, CDR2 YFSETQ. The CDR3 sequence is 18 residues long. CDR3 DNA sequence: TGCGCCAGCAGCTTGGATTTAGCGGGAGGGCCTTATTACAATGAGCAGTACTTC. Translating gives CASSLDLAGGPYYNEQYF.

In this sample, this clonotype turned up many times. V usage is TRBV5-1 and J usage is TRBJ2-1, with a possible D match to TRBD2 (6 bases). This CDR3 has 15 residues. The V end lost 4 bases, the J end lost 4 bases, and 15 bases lay between the germline ends. Germline lookup yields CDR1 SGHRS and CDR2 YFSETQ. Here the CDR3 DNA reads TGCGCCAGCAGCCCTCGGGAGCCCGAATACAATGAGCAGTTCTTC. Protein product: CASSPREPEYNEQFF.

This clonotype was seen a few times. J is TRBJ2-2 and V is TRBV7-8; TRBD1 might be the D (5 bases). CDR1 and CDR2 from the germline V gene are SGHVS and FQNEAQ. V lost 3 bases, J lost 6 bases, and 14 bases lay in between. This CDR3 is 15 amino acids long. CDR3 sequence reads: CASSFAAAGPGELFF. The CDR3 nucleotides are TGTGCCAGCAGCTTCGCCGCGGCAGGGCCCGGGGAGCTGTTTTTT.